This is a list of T cell receptor beta chains from one sample in a study of blood T cell repertoires in COVID-19. Only in-frame clones appear in the TCRdb table, and some are missing; sequencing was by immunoSEQ multiplex PCR. The table has 210,000 or so clones, roughly four fifths seen once. Sequencing was done on a sample of PBMCs or T cells enriched from blood (not recorded which). These receptors were collected from a man aged 55 to 69 who had recovered from COVID-19. Both conserved end residues are part of each CDR3. The order of the fields is clone size, J gene, D gene, V gene, CDR3 DNA, CDR3 protein. The D gene is left open where the match is weak. Size is omitted from some rows. Given values are once, few, many or a class for expanded clones.

clone size: -
J gene: TRBJ1-2
D gene: TRBD1
V gene: TRBV18
CDR3 DNA: TGTGCCAGCTCCCAGGACAGGAACTATGGCTACACCTTC
CDR3 protein: CASSQDRNYGYTF

clone size: -
J gene: TRBJ2-3
D gene: TRBD2
V gene: TRBV7-2
CDR3 DNA: TGTGCCAGCAGCTTAGCGGTGGCGGGGGTCACAGATACGCAGTATTTT
CDR3 protein: CASSLAVAGVTDTQYF

clone size: -
J gene: TRBJ2-1
D gene: TRBD1
V gene: TRBV24-1
CDR3 DNA: TGTGCCACCTCCGCCGGGACAGGTAACCAGTTCTTC
CDR3 protein: CATSAGTGNQFF

clone size: -
J gene: TRBJ2-2
D gene: -
V gene: TRBV5-1
CDR3 DNA: TGCGCCAGCAGCTTGGGGAGGGCCACCGGGGAGCTGTTTTTT
CDR3 protein: CASSLGRATGELFF

clone size: -
J gene: TRBJ2-7
D gene: TRBD1
V gene: TRBV10-3
CDR3 DNA: TGTGCCATCAGTGACCCCGCCGGGACAGGGGGCTTCGAGCAGTACTTC
CDR3 protein: CAISDPAGTGGFEQYF

clone size: -
J gene: TRBJ1-1
D gene: -
V gene: TRBV27
CDR3 DNA: TGTGCCAGCAGTTCCTCGGGGAACACTGAAGCTTTCTTT
CDR3 protein: CASSSSGNTEAFF

clone size: -
J gene: TRBJ2-3
D gene: -
V gene: TRBV6-5
CDR3 DNA: TGTGCCAGCAGTTACTCCTACACAGATACGCAGTATTTT
CDR3 protein: CASSYSYTDTQYF

clone size: -
J gene: TRBJ2-7
D gene: TRBD1
V gene: TRBV15
CDR3 DNA: TGTGCCACCAGCAGAGAACAGGGGAATTTCTACGAGCAGTACTTC
CDR3 protein: CATSREQGNFYEQYF

clone size: -
J gene: TRBJ2-7
D gene: -
V gene: TRBV11-3
CDR3 DNA: TGTGCCAGCAGCGGCAGGGTTTACGAGCAGTACTTC
CDR3 protein: CASSGRVYEQYF

clone size: once
J gene: TRBJ2-7
D gene: TRBD2
V gene: TRBV5-6
CDR3 DNA: TGTGCCAGCAGCTCCCGCGGGGGGGCAACCGAGCAGTACTTC
CDR3 protein: CASSSRGGATEQYF

clone size: -
J gene: TRBJ2-1
D gene: -
V gene: TRBV7-9
CDR3 DNA: TGTGCCAGCAGCTTCGCAGGCTATGAGCAGTTCTTC
CDR3 protein: CASSFAGYEQFF

clone size: -
J gene: TRBJ2-5
D gene: TRBD2
V gene: TRBV25-1
CDR3 DNA: TGTGCCAGCAGTGAATCCGGTAGCGGGAGGATAGAGACCCAGTACTTC
CDR3 protein: CASSESGSGRIETQYF

clone size: -
J gene: TRBJ2-7
D gene: -
V gene: TRBV12-3/TRBV12-4
CDR3 DNA: TGTGCCAGCAGCACAGGCTTGCTCGAGCAGTACTTC
CDR3 protein: CASSTGLLEQYF

clone size: -
J gene: TRBJ2-7
D gene: -
V gene: TRBV4-2
CDR3 DNA: TGTGCCAGCAGCCAAGATACAGGATCCGGGCGAGAGCAGTACTTC
CDR3 protein: CASSQDTGSGREQYF

clone size: -
J gene: TRBJ2-2
D gene: TRBD2
V gene: TRBV12-5
CDR3 DNA: TGTGCTAGTGGTTCGCGACTAGCGGGGGGGACCGGGGAGCTGTTTTTT
CDR3 protein: CASGSRLAGGTGELFF

clone size: -
J gene: TRBJ2-5
D gene: -
V gene: TRBV3-1/TRBV3-2
CDR3 DNA: TGTGCCAGCAGCCACCCCGAGGAGACCCAGTACTTC
CDR3 protein: CASSHPEETQYF

clone size: few
J gene: TRBJ2-3
D gene: -
V gene: TRBV27
CDR3 DNA: -
CDR3 protein: CASSSSTITDTQYF

clone size: -
J gene: TRBJ2-1
D gene: TRBD2
V gene: TRBV18
CDR3 DNA: TGTGCCAGCTCACCACGGACTAGCAGTTACAATGAGCAGTTCTTC
CDR3 protein: CASSPRTSSYNEQFF

clone size: -
J gene: TRBJ1-1
D gene: TRBD1
V gene: TRBV5-1
CDR3 DNA: TGCGCCAGCAGCATAGACAGGGCAGCCAACACTGAAGCTTTCTTT
CDR3 protein: CASSIDRAANTEAFF

clone size: once
J gene: TRBJ1-6
D gene: TRBD1
V gene: TRBV7-9
CDR3 DNA: TGTGCCAGCAGCCTCGGGACAGGGGACTATAATTCACCCCTCCACTTT
CDR3 protein: CASSLGTGDYNSPLHF

clone size: -
J gene: TRBJ2-1
D gene: TRBD2
V gene: TRBV15
CDR3 DNA: TGTGCCACCAGCAGAGGCCTAGCGGGTGGAAATGAGCAGTTCTTC
CDR3 protein: CATSRGLAGGNEQFF

clone size: -
J gene: TRBJ1-1
D gene: -
V gene: TRBV5-1
CDR3 DNA: TGCGCCAGCAGCTCCGGACAGACGGGTGAAGCTTTCTTT
CDR3 protein: CASSSGQTGEAFF

clone size: -
J gene: TRBJ1-6
D gene: TRBD1
V gene: TRBV27
CDR3 DNA: TGTGCCAGCAGTTTGGGGACAGGCGGTAATTCACCCCTCCACTTT
CDR3 protein: CASSLGTGGNSPLHF

clone size: -
J gene: TRBJ1-3
D gene: -
V gene: TRBV20-1
CDR3 DNA: TGCAGTGCCGAGCGAGGAAACACCATATATTTT
CDR3 protein: CSAERGNTIYF

clone size: -
J gene: TRBJ1-1
D gene: -
V gene: TRBV3-1/TRBV3-2
CDR3 DNA: TGTGCCAGCAGCCAAGGGACACCTGAAGCTTTCTTT
CDR3 protein: CASSQGTPEAFF

clone size: -
J gene: TRBJ1-1
D gene: -
V gene: TRBV20-1
CDR3 DNA: TGCAGTGCCCCCTTATACACCGAAGCTTTCTTT
CDR3 protein: CSAPLYTEAFF

clone size: -
J gene: TRBJ1-4
D gene: TRBD1
V gene: TRBV6-5
CDR3 DNA: TGTGCCAGCAGACGAACAGGGGCAACTAATGAAAAACTGTTTTTT
CDR3 protein: CASRRTGATNEKLFF

clone size: -
J gene: TRBJ2-5
D gene: TRBD2
V gene: TRBV19
CDR3 DNA: TGTGCCAGTAGTATGGGACTAGCGGGAGACGAAGAGACCCAGTACTTC
CDR3 protein: CASSMGLAGDEETQYF

clone size: -
J gene: TRBJ2-2
D gene: -
V gene: TRBV2
CDR3 DNA: TGTGCCAGCAGTGAAGTTGCGCTCGCCGGGGAGCTGTTTTTT
CDR3 protein: CASSEVALAGELFF

clone size: -
J gene: TRBJ1-1
D gene: TRBD1
V gene: TRBV19
CDR3 DNA: TGTGCCAGTAGTTGGGGGGACAGGGATAACACTGAAGCTTTCTTT
CDR3 protein: CASSWGDRDNTEAFF

clone size: few
J gene: TRBJ2-1
D gene: TRBD1
V gene: TRBV10-3
CDR3 DNA: TGTGCCATCAGTGAGGACAGGGAAACCTACAATGAGCAGTTCTTC
CDR3 protein: CAISEDRETYNEQFF

clone size: -
J gene: TRBJ2-3
D gene: -
V gene: TRBV19
CDR3 DNA: TGTGCCAGTAGTCCGACTAGGGTCACAGATACGCAGTATTTT
CDR3 protein: CASSPTRVTDTQYF

clone size: once
J gene: TRBJ1-1
D gene: TRBD1
V gene: TRBV5-6
CDR3 DNA: TGTGCCAGCAGCTTCACAGGGGGCACTGAAGCTTTCTTT
CDR3 protein: CASSFTGGTEAFF

clone size: -
J gene: TRBJ2-3
D gene: TRBD2
V gene: TRBV15
CDR3 DNA: TGTGCCACCAGCAGGCCCCGTGGAGCGGGGGGGCGGGATACGCAGTATTTT
CDR3 protein: CATSRPRGAGGRDTQYF

clone size: -
J gene: TRBJ2-3
D gene: -
V gene: TRBV6-2/TRBV6-3
CDR3 DNA: TGTGCCAGCAGTGTGGTAACTATCACAGATACGCAGTATTTT
CDR3 protein: CASSVVTITDTQYF

clone size: few
J gene: TRBJ1-2
D gene: -
V gene: TRBV4-1
CDR3 DNA: TGCGCCAGCAGCCAAGATAGGGCAGGGCTTAGTGGAGGCTACACCTTC
CDR3 protein: CASSQDRAGLSGGYTF